Below are 31 T cell receptor beta chains sequenced from a single sample in a study of T cell responses to AZD1222 COVID-19 vaccine. Using immunoSEQ multiplex PCR, the repertoire was profiled, and TCRdb retains in-frame clones only, with some absent. Of 160,000 or so clones listed, over 80% are singletons. The sample consisted of peripheral blood, taken 28 days after the second AZD1222 dose. The receptors come from an adult who received the AZD1222 COVID-19 vaccine.

This rearrangement joins TRBV29-1 to TRBJ1-1, with 12 bases aligning to TRBD1. Looked up from germline, CDR1 is SQVTM and CDR2 is ANQGSEA. Trimming at V came to 7 bases and at J to 6 bases, leaving 6 bases not matched to a gene. The CDR3 totals 13 residues. The chain's CDR3 is CSGGQGAYSEAFF. CDR3 bases: TGCAGCGGGGGACAGGGGGCATATTCTGAAGCTTTCTTT.

V usage is TRBV6-6 and J usage is TRBJ1-5, with no clear D. Trimming left V 0 bases short and J 1 base short, with 7 bases between. Germline values: CDR1 MNHNY, CDR2 SVGAGI (reference sequence). The CDR3 loop spans 15 amino acids. The CDR3 spells CASSYSTSSNQPQHF. In DNA, the CDR3 is TGTGCCAGCAGTTACTCGACCTCCAGCAATCAGCCCCAGCATTTT.

The V call is TRBV30, the J call TRBJ1-5; TRBD1 might be the D (6 bases). Germline-derived CDR1 and CDR2 are GTSNPN and SVGIG (reference sequence). The CDR3 spans 14 residues. Trimming cost V 3 bases and J 1 base, with 10 bases left between them. CDR3 DNA sequence: TGTGCCTGGAGACAGGGAGCGAGCAATCAGCCCCAGCATTTT. Protein product: CAWRQGASNQPQHF.

The chain couples TRBV7-9 to TRBJ2-1; D gene ambiguous. This CDR3 contains 11 residues. Germline V lookup: CDR1 SEHNR, CDR2 FQNEAQ (reference sequence). V lost 5 bases, J lost 12 bases, and 11 bases lay in between. The CDR3 DNA reads as TGTGCCAGCAGCGTCGGAACGGGGCAGTTCTTC. As protein: CASSVGTGQFF.

The chain employs TRBV7-6 and TRBJ2-5, with D possibly being TRBD2 (5 bases). The CDR3 has 20 residues. Germline assignment: CDR1 SGHVS and CDR2 FNYEAQ. V dropped 3 bases and J dropped 5 bases, with 31 bases sitting between them. The CDR3: CASSFPRPGVIGTSRETQYF. CDR3 nucleotides: TGTGCCAGCAGCTTCCCCCGGCCCGGGGTGATCGGCACAAGTAGGGAGACCCAGTACTTC.

The chain has TRBV21-1 and TRBJ2-3; the D call in the table, TRBD2, was not verified against the DNA. TRBV21-1 is reported as a pseudogene. This CDR3 contains 17 residues. In DNA, the CDR3 is TGTGCCAGCAGCAACGTAGCGGGACAAACTAGCACAGATACGCAGTATTTT. It encodes CASSNVAGQTSTDTQYF.

This rearrangement joins TRBV7-8 to TRBJ2-1, with TRBD2 identical over 10 bases. This CDR3 has 18 residues. V was pared by 5 bases and J by 7 bases, with 17 bases of the junction left unmatched. In germline, CDR1 is SGHVS, CDR2 FQNEAQ. DNA of the CDR3: TGTGCCAGCAGCCGGGGCGGTAGCGGGAGGACCCAAGGGAATGAGCAGTTCTTC. Protein: CASSRGGSGRTQGNEQFF.

The chain has TRBV24-1 and TRBJ2-3, with TRBD1 matching 9 bases. The junction had 8 bases not matched to a gene; V was cut back by 4 bases and J by 7 bases. The germline V gene has CDR1 KGHDR and CDR2 SFDVKD. The CDR3 loop spans 15 amino acids. The CDR3: CATSEAGTGRNTQYF. CDR3 nucleotide sequence: TGTGCCACCAGTGAAGCCGGGACAGGGAGGAATACGCAGTATTTT.

The rearrangement joins TRBV28 to TRBJ2-4; the D is unclear. Germline V lookup: CDR1 MDHEN, CDR2 SYDVKM. Trimming cost V 2 bases and J 0 bases, with 8 bases left between them. CDR3 size: 15 residues. The CDR3 here is CASSLGGLAKNIQYF. DNA of the CDR3: TGTGCCAGCAGTTTAGGTGGCCTAGCCAAAAACATTCAGTACTTC.

The chain recombines TRBV19 with TRBJ2-1; 13 nucleotides agree with TRBD2. CDR1 and CDR2 from the germline V gene are LNHDA and SQIVND (reference sequence). CDR3 length equals 15 residues. The V gene end was trimmed by 7 bases and the J gene end by 8 bases; junction bases not matched to a gene: 8. CDR3 sequence: CASTRLAGGGYEQFF. The CDR3 nucleotides read TGTGCCAGTACCCGACTAGCGGGAGGAGGGTATGAGCAGTTCTTC.

This chain uses TRBV5-1 with TRBJ1-6; 10 nucleotides align to TRBD1. The V gene's germline CDR1 is SGHRS and CDR2 YFSETQ. J gave up 10 bases and V 4 bases, and 8 bases lay outside the gene matches. The CDR3 totals 15 residues. CDR3 in amino acids: CASSGGTGDRSPLHF. CDR3 in DNA: TGCGCCAGCAGCGGAGGGACAGGGGATAGATCACCCCTCCACTTT.

Written as DNA, the CDR3 is TGTGCCAGCAGCTTAGCCTCGACTAGCGGGAGGGCCAGGACCGGGGAGCTGTTTTTT. Its protein is CASSLASTSGRARTGELFF. The chain has TRBV11-2 and TRBJ2-2, with TRBD2 matching over 14 bases. The CDR3 loop spans 19 amino acids. Germline CDR1 SGHAT, CDR2 FQNNGV. J lost 5 bases, V lost 1 base, and 9 bases had no gene match.

The rearrangement uses TRBV7-8 and TRBJ1-2; the D gene is possibly TRBD1 (6 bases). Trimming removed 3 bases at V and 6 bases at J, with 14 bases between. Germline loops: CDR1 SGHVS, CDR2 FQNEAQ. The CDR3 totals 14 residues. This CDR3 is CASSFPGQSNGYTF. CDR3 DNA sequence: TGTGCCAGCAGCTTCCCGGGACAATCAAATGGCTACACCTTC. Drawing the rest from reference TRBV7-8 and TRBJ1-2, the complete variable domain is GAGVSQSPRYKVAKRGQDVALRCDPISGHVSLFWYQQALGQGPEFLTYFQNEAQLDKSGLPSDRFFAERPEGSVSTLKIQRTQQEDSAVYLCASSFPGQSNGYTFGSGTRLTVV.

This rearrangement joins TRBV28 to TRBJ2-1; D gene ambiguous. Germline lookup yields CDR1 MDHEN and CDR2 SYDVKM. The CDR3 covers 12 residues. Trimming stripped 3 bases from V and 6 bases from J, with 6 bases between. CDR3 sequence reads: CASSFSGNEQFF. CDR3 bases: TGTGCCAGCAGTTTTTCGGGCAATGAGCAGTTCTTC.

The chain links TRBV19 to TRBJ2-1; 10 bases line up with TRBD2. J lost 6 bases, V lost 6 bases, and 8 bases had no gene match. CDR1 LNHDA and CDR2 SQIVND come from the germline V gene (reference sequence). The CDR3 has 15 residues. The CDR3 here is CASSFDSGRSNEQFF. CDR3 sequence (DNA): TGTGCCAGTAGCTTTGATAGCGGGAGGAGCAATGAGCAGTTCTTC.

The V call is TRBV27, the J call TRBJ1-1, with 9 bases fitting TRBD1. Germline-derived CDR1 and CDR2 are MNHEY and SMNVEV (reference sequence). The CDR3 extends over 14 amino acids. V dropped 3 bases and J dropped 5; count of bases not matched to a gene: 4. CDR3 nucleotide sequence: TGTGCCAGCAGTTTCCGGGACAGGGCTACTGAAGCTTTCTTT. Translation gives CASSFRDRATEAFF.

The chain joins TRBV3-1 (or the pseudogene TRBV3-2) to TRBJ1-5; weak D call: TRBD1 (6 bases). This CDR3 comprises 14 residues. Trimming removed 8 bases from V and 6 bases from J, with 17 bases in between. The germline gives CDR1 LGHDT, CDR2 YNNKEL (reference sequence). The CDR3 region is CASAGGGVGQPQHF. For the CDR3, the DNA is TGTGCCAGCGCTGGGGGGGGCGTCGGTCAGCCCCAGCATTTT.

The CDR3 protein is CAWSAGFGPTEAFF. The CDR3 coding sequence is TGTGCCTGGAGTGCAGGCTTTGGGCCCACTGAAGCTTTCTTT. This chain joins TRBV30 and TRBJ1-1; D unclear. This CDR3 spans 14 amino acids. CDR1 and CDR2 (germline): GTSNPN, SVGIG (reference sequence). Trimming took 1 base from V and 4 from J, leaving 13 bases between them.

This rearrangement joins TRBV19 to TRBJ1-5, with TRBD1 identical over 10 bases. Germline CDR1 reads LNHDA; CDR2 reads SQIVND (reference sequence). After removal of 2 bases from V and 7 bases from J, the junction contained 5 bases not matched to a gene. This CDR3 has 15 residues. The CDR3 DNA reads TGTGCCAGTAGTATACGGACAGGGGGACGCCAGCCCCAGCATTTT. As protein: CASSIRTGGRQPQHF.

J is TRBJ1-2 and V is TRBV5-4, with 7 bases matching TRBD1. Germline trimming cut 1 base from V and 8 bases from J; bases unmatched to any gene: 8. The V gene's germline CDR1 is SGHNT and CDR2 YYREEE (reference sequence). The CDR3 length is 14 residues. The CDR3 here is CASSLIGGGMGYTF. DNA of the CDR3: TGTGCCAGCAGCTTGATAGGAGGGGGCATGGGCTACACCTTC.

This clone was recorded once. The genes are TRBV19 and TRBJ2-5; D may be TRBD1 (5 bases). Deletions cut 1 base from V and 4 bases from J, with 7 bases between. The CDR3 spans 13 residues. CDR1 is LNHDA, CDR2 SQIVND, per germline (reference sequence). The CDR3 bases are TGTGCCAGTAGTATAGCTCAGGGAGAGACCCAGTACTTC. It specifies CASSIAQGETQYF.

The V call is TRBV5-1, the J call TRBJ2-1; D possibly corresponds to TRBD2 (6 bases). Trimming stripped 4 bases from V and 7 bases from J, with 18 bases between. CDR3 length: 15 amino acids. Per the germline V gene, CDR1 is SGHRS and CDR2 is YFSETQ. As DNA, the CDR3 is TGCGCCAGCAGCGGGGAGGTGGGAGGCGGGAATGAGCAGTTCTTC. This sequence encodes CASSGEVGGGNEQFF.

V and J are TRBV6-2 or TRBV6-3 and TRBJ1-1; D not resolved. The length of the CDR3 is 14 residues. CDR1 and CDR2 (germline): MNHEY, SVGEGT. Trimming shortened V by 2 bases and J by 4 bases, and 11 bases separated the two germline ends. The CDR3, as DNA: TGTGCCAGCAGTTACACCTACGGAGGCACTGAAGCTTTCTTT. Translating gives CASSYTYGGTEAFF.

The J gene is TRBJ1-6, the V gene TRBV4-2, with D possibly TRBD1 on 6 matching bases. This CDR3 has 15 amino acids. The V gene lost 3 bases and the J gene lost 5 bases, with 11 bases spanning the gap. Germline loops: CDR1 LGHNA, CDR2 YNFKEQ. CDR3 sequence reads: CASSQNQGNNSPLHF. DNA of the CDR3: TGTGCCAGCAGCCAGAACCAGGGGAATAATTCACCCCTCCACTTT.

This sequence joins TRBV6-6 and TRBJ2-7; D is perhaps TRBD2 (5 bases). Per the germline V gene, CDR1 is MNHNY and CDR2 is SVGAGI (reference sequence). The CDR3 runs to 13 residues. V was clipped by 0 bases and J by 4 bases, with 7 bases between them. This chain's CDR3 is CASSYSLAYEQYF. The CDR3 bases are TGTGCCAGCAGTTACTCCCTAGCTTACGAGCAGTACTTC.

The chain employs TRBV2 and TRBJ2-1; 7 positions agree with TRBD2. With 7 bases clipped from V and 6 bases from J, the junction kept 12 bases outside the gene matches. The CDR3 length is 15 residues. The germline V gene encodes CDR1 SNHLY and CDR2 FYNNEI. The chain's CDR3 is CASTSGGKLSNEQFF. CDR3 in DNA: TGTGCCAGCACCTCCGGGGGGAAATTGAGCAATGAGCAGTTCTTC.

V usage is TRBV6-2 or TRBV6-3 and J usage is TRBJ2-7; 7 bases align to TRBD1. With 6 bases clipped from V and 6 bases from J, the junction kept 5 bases outside the gene matches. The CDR3 contains 12 residues. Germline V gene lookup returns CDR1 MNHEY and CDR2 SVGEGT. The CDR3 DNA reads TGTGCCAGCAGCCGCACAGGGGCCGAGCAGTACTTC. This sequence encodes CASSRTGAEQYF.

This chain links TRBV5-1 with TRBJ1-4; no reliable D call. Germline V gene sequence: CDR1 SGHRS, CDR2 YFSETQ. The V end was cut by 0 bases, the J end by 3 bases, with 12 bases between. The CDR3 sequence is 16 residues long. The CDR3 loop reads CASSLAGSNANEKLFF. For the CDR3, the DNA is TGCGCCAGCAGCTTGGCAGGATCCAACGCTAATGAAAAACTGTTTTTT. Variable domain in full (rest from reference TRBV5-1 and TRBJ1-4): KAGVTQTPRYLIKTRGQQVTLSCSPISGHRSVSWYQQTPGQGLQFLFEYFSETQRNKGNFPGRFSGRQFSNSRSEMNVSTLELGDSALYLCASSLAGSNANEKLFFGSGTQLSVL.

The chain employs TRBV7-2 and TRBJ1-6; D is uncertain. V lost 2 bases and J 10 bases, leaving 9 bases between the germline ends. CDR1 and CDR2 (germline): SGHTA, FQGNSA. CDR3 size: 13 residues. Written as DNA, the CDR3 is TGTGCCAGCAGCTTAACCCCCCCCTCACCCCTCCACTTT. Translated, it gives CASSLTPPSPLHF.

This clone was observed once. The V and J genes are TRBV7-8 and TRBJ2-1; either TRBD1 or TRBD2 may supply D (5 bases each). Trimming shortened V by 5 bases and J by 3 bases, and 8 bases separated the two germline ends. Germline assignment: CDR1 SGHVS and CDR2 FQNEAQ. The CDR3 length is 13 residues. CDR3 nucleotide sequence: TGTGCCAGCAGCCGGGACCACTACAATGAGCAGTTCTTC. This sequence encodes CASSRDHYNEQFF.

CDR3 DNA: TGTGCCAGCGAATTCTCTCGGGATACGCAGTATTTT. Translation gives CASEFSRDTQYF. This rearrangement joins TRBV6-5 to TRBJ2-3, with D uncertain. The V and J ends lost 8 bases and 6 bases respectively, with 12 bases between them. The CDR3 is 12 amino acids. Germline V CDR1 and CDR2: MNHEY, SVGAGI.